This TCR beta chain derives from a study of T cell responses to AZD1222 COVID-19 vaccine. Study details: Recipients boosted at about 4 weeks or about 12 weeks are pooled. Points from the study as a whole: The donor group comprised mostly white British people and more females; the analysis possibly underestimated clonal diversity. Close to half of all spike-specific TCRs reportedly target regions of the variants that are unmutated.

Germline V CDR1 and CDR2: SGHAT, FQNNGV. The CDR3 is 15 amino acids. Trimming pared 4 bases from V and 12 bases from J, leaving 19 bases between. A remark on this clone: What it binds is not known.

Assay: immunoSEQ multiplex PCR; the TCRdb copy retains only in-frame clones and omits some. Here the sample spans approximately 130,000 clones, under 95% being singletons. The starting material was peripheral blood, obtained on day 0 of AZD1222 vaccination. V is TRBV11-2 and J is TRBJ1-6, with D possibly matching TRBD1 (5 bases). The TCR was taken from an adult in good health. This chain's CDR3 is CASSSAGSRDEPLHF. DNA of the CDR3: TGTGCCAGCAGCTCCGCGGGATCCAGGGACGAACCCCTCCACTTT.